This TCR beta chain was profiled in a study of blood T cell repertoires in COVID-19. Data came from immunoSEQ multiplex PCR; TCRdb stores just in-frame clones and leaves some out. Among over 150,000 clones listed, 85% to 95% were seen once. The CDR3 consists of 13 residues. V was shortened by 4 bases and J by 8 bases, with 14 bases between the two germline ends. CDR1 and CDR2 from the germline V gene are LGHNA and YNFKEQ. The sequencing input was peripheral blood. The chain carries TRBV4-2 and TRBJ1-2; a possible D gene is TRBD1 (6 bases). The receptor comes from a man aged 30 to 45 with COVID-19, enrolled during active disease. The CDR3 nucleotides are TGTGCCAGCAGCCGCCAGGGGATCGGCGGCTACACCTTC. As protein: CASSRQGIGGYTF.